This TCR beta chain was identified in a study of breast tumors, draining lymph nodes, adjacent tissues. This CDR3 spans 16 amino acids. Germline loops: CDR1 MNHEY, CDR2 SVGEGT. The table lists this clonotype with a count of one. Its antigen remains unidentified. At one of its ends the junction is not consistent with the germline gene, which may arise from a read error. Axillary draining lymph nodes of breast cancer patients supplied the node samples. MiXCR was run by TCRdb on the multiplex PCR reads, yielding one entry per CDR3 protein. The sample includes approximately 170,000 distinct CDR3 sequences, roughly 30% seen only once; the top ten take around 4.5%. Study-wide points: Findings are consistent with lymph node origin and intratumoral expansion of most tumor T cells. Tumor T cell lymph node origin was a supported hypothesis, not proven. Compared with basal-like, luminal-like tumors shared significantly more repertoire with nontumor tissue.

This TCR was recovered from a female donor with breast cancer. Some clones in this sample may be carry-over from other donors' samples. V gene TRBV6-2 or TRBV6-3 combines with J gene TRBJ2-7; 7 nucleotides align to TRBD1. Sequenced sample: axillary lymph node tissue. CDR3: CASSHSTGQPFYEQYF. The CDR3 coding sequence is TGTGCCAGCAGTCACTCGACGGGACAGCCCTTCTACGAGCAGTACTTC.